This T cell receptor beta chain was recorded in a study of blood T cell repertoires in COVID-19. Study overall: Samples of COVID-19 (acute and convalescent) were obtained from the United States, Italy and Spain.

Across roughly 25 US areas, participants ranged in age from about 18 to 89 years. Allocation to cohorts depended on clinical history reported by the participants. The CDR3 covers 15 residues. Trimming cost V 5 bases and J 5 bases, with 17 bases left between them. Looked up from germline, CDR1 is SGHRS and CDR2 is YFSETQ. In the study's own analysis: Reference gene primer amplification yielded estimated nucleated cell counts. The protocol was immunoSEQ multiplex PCR, while the TCRdb copy is restricted to in-frame clones and leaves out a portion. For V, J and clone size, that table is used; D and trimming come from the DNA. The sample has 300,000 to 450,000 clones, approximately 89% seen once.

The sequencing input was PBMCs or T cells enriched from blood (not recorded which). This chain joins TRBV5-1 and TRBJ2-1; perhaps TRBD2 as D (5 bases). The TCR comes from a man between 25 and 39 years old who had recovered from COVID-19. In nucleotides, the CDR3 is TGCGCCAGCAGTACGTACCTCCGGGGTGACAATGAGCAGTTCTTC. Amino acids: CASSTYLRGDNEQFF.